What follows are 7 T cell receptor beta chains derived from one specimen sequenced in a study of technical replicates of blood from a handful of donors. The method was immunoSEQ multiplex PCR; TCRdb's version includes in-frame clones alone and lacks a portion of them. The profile shows about 80,000 clones, around 97% of them singletons. Sequencing was done on a sample of T cells isolated from PBMCs. The receptors were gathered from a human donor in good health.

In regard to this clone: The junction does not match germline at one end; this may be a read error. This chain connects TRBV5-4 to TRBJ2-7, with no clear D. This CDR3 is built from 12 residues. Per the germline V gene, CDR1 is SGHNT and CDR2 is YYREEE (reference sequence). Here the CDR3 DNA reads TGTGCCGGCAGCTCCTTTAATTTCGAGCAGTACTTC. Protein product: CAGSSFNFEQYF.

V and J are TRBV5-6 and TRBJ2-1; D unclear. This CDR3 is built from 11 residues. Germline CDR1 and CDR2: SGHDT and YYEEEE. Trimming stripped 0 bases from V and 10 bases from J, with 5 bases between. The CDR3 coding sequence is TGTGCCAGCAGCTTGGTGAGGGAGCAGTTCTTC. Its protein is CASSLVREQFF. Together with reference TRBV5-6 and TRBJ2-1, the CDR3 gives the full variable domain: DAGVTQSPTHLIKTRGQQVTLRCSPKSGHDTVSWYQQALGQGPQFIFQYYEEEERQRGNFPDRFSGHQFPNYSSELNVNALLLGDSALYLCASSLVREQFFGPGTRLTVL.

V and J are TRBV25-1 and TRBJ1-1, with 10 bases identical to TRBD1. Germline CDR1 and CDR2: MGHDK and SYGVNS. This CDR3 comprises 13 residues. Trimming cost V 6 bases and J 4 bases; bases outside gene matches: 2. The CDR3 reads CASSGQGVTEAFF. The CDR3 DNA follows: TGTGCCAGCAGCGGACAGGGGGTCACTGAAGCTTTCTTT.

The chain employs TRBV19 and TRBJ2-7, with 7 bases identical to TRBD2. Germline assignment: CDR1 LNHDA and CDR2 SQIVND (reference sequence). The length of the CDR3 is 15 residues. The junction had 7 bases not matched to a gene; V was cut back by 1 base and J by 4 bases. CDR3 in DNA: TGTGCCAGTAGTATAGCGGGGGGTTGGTCGTACGAGCAGTACTTC. Residues: CASSIAGGWSYEQYF.

This clone was observed once. The V and J genes are TRBV5-1 and TRBJ2-1, with 10 bases that match TRBD2. The CDR3 contains 17 residues. V was pared by 2 bases and J by 8 bases, with 13 bases of the junction left unmatched. Germline CDR1 SGHRS, CDR2 YFSETQ. CDR3: CASSLEMTSGFGDEQFF. For the CDR3, the DNA is TGCGCCAGCAGCTTAGAGATGACTAGCGGGTTTGGCGATGAGCAGTTCTTC.

The V call is TRBV2, the J call TRBJ1-2, with no clear D. Germline V gene data show CDR1 as SNHLY and CDR2 as FYNNEI. Deletions cut 2 bases from V and 6 bases from J, with 10 bases between. This CDR3 is built from 13 residues. For the CDR3, the DNA is TGTGCCAGCAGTGAATCTCTCTTTAATGGCTACACCTTC. Encoded protein: CASSESLFNGYTF.

The genes are TRBV7-3 and TRBJ2-1; TRBD1 matches 7 bases. Germline CDR1 and CDR2: SGHTA and FQGTGA. V lost 0 bases to trimming and J lost 7 bases; unmatched junction nucleotides: 6. This CDR3 is 15 amino acids long. The CDR3: CASSLTSDRVNEQFF. The CDR3 DNA reads as TGTGCCAGCAGCTTAACCTCAGACAGGGTTAATGAGCAGTTCTTC.